The 24 T cell receptor beta chains in this list originate from one sample, sequenced in a study of T cell changes during pregnancy in multiple sclerosis. Data came from immunoSEQ multiplex PCR; TCRdb stores just in-frame clones and leaves some out. The table records around 30,000 clones, around 94% of them present only once. Material: CD8+ T cells from peripheral blood mononuclear cells, obtained before pregnancy. The receptors here all came from a female donor with multiple sclerosis, enrolled in a pregnancy study.

This chain connects TRBV7-9 to TRBJ2-2, with TRBD2 identical over 10 bases. The trim removed 6 bases at V and 8 bases at J, leaving 12 bases unmatched. Germline lookup yields CDR1 SEHNR and CDR2 FQNEAQ (reference sequence). The CDR3 covers 16 residues. In DNA, the CDR3 is TGTGCCAGCAGACCAGCGGGAGGGCGAAGTATAGGGGAGCTGTTTTTT. This gives the protein CASRPAGGRSIGELFF. The whole variable domain, filled in from reference TRBV7-9 and TRBJ2-2, reads DTGVSQNPRHKITKRGQNVTFRCDPISEHNRLYWYRQTLGQGPEFLTYFQNEAQLEKSRLLSDRFSAERPKGSFSTLEIQRTEQGDSAMYLCASRPAGGRSIGELFFGEGSRLTVL.

The chain has TRBV4-1 and TRBJ2-7; D is unclear. The CDR3 has 16 residues. Germline V lookup: CDR1 MGHRA, CDR2 YSYEKL. Trimming removed 1 base from V and 2 bases from J, with 15 bases in between. CDR3 sequence reads: CASSQAGPGLTYEQYF. Written as DNA, the CDR3 is TGCGCCAGCAGCCAAGCAGGCCCAGGCCTAACCTACGAGCAGTACTTC.

The chain uses TRBV6-4 and TRBJ2-7, with D tentatively TRBD2 (5 bases). There are 13 residues in the CDR3. Germline-derived CDR1 and CDR2 are MRHNA and SNTAGT. Between the trimmed V and J ends, which lost 0 bases and 7 bases, there was a span of 10 bases. CDR3 amino acids: CASSDSPTGEQYF. CDR3 nucleotides: TGTGCCAGCAGTGACTCCCCCACGGGGGAGCAGTACTTC.

V usage is TRBV4-1 and J usage is TRBJ2-7; tentative D call: TRBD2 (6 bases). The germline CDR1 and CDR2 sequences are MGHRA and YSYEKL. The germline V and J ends were trimmed by 1 base and 7 bases, with 17 bases remaining between them. The CDR3 length is 15 residues. As DNA, the CDR3 is TGCGCCAGCAGCCAAGGGCTAGGAGGGATTATGGAGCAGTACTTC. Translated, it gives CASSQGLGGIMEQYF.

This chain links TRBV4-3 with TRBJ1-4; 9 bases map to TRBD1. CDR1 LGHNA and CDR2 YSLEER come from the germline V gene. V was pared by 1 base and J by 5 bases, with 5 bases of the junction left unmatched. This CDR3 has 16 residues. The CDR3, as DNA: TGCGCCAGCAGCCAAGTAGGCGACAGGGGGAATGAAAAACTGTTTTTT. Translated, it gives CASSQVGDRGNEKLFF.

This chain joins TRBV27 and TRBJ2-2, with a tentative D call TRBD1 (6 bases). Germline loops: CDR1 MNHEY, CDR2 SMNVEV (reference sequence). This CDR3 comprises 16 residues. Trimming shortened V by 3 bases and J by 5 bases, and 16 bases separated the two germline ends. CDR3 region: CASSLARGLKTGELFF. The CDR3 region has the DNA TGTGCCAGCAGTTTGGCCAGGGGTTTAAAGACCGGGGAGCTGTTTTTT.

V gene TRBV5-4 combines with J gene TRBJ2-7; 9 nucleotides align to TRBD2. This CDR3 is 14 amino acids long. Trimming removed 4 bases from V and 0 bases from J; junction bases left unmatched: 2. Per germline, CDR1 SGHNT and CDR2 YYREEE (reference sequence). The CDR3 DNA is TGTGCCAGCAGCCCTAGCGGGGTCTCCTACGAGCAGTACTTC. Translation gives CASSPSGVSYEQYF.

The genes are TRBV7-9 and TRBJ2-1, with D maybe TRBD2 (6 bases). The CDR3 extends over 15 amino acids. Germline V lookup: CDR1 SEHNR, CDR2 FQNEAQ (reference sequence). Trimming removed 5 bases from V and 9 bases from J, with 20 bases in between. CDR3 sequence reads: CASSTYRRGRGEQFF. CDR3 nucleotide sequence: TGTGCCAGCAGCACCTACCGGCGGGGAAGAGGTGAGCAGTTCTTC. Combining the CDR3 with reference TRBV7-9 and TRBJ2-1 gives the whole variable domain DTGVSQNPRHKITKRGQNVTFRCDPISEHNRLYWYRQTLGQGPEFLTYFQNEAQLEKSRLLSDRFSAERPKGSFSTLEIQRTEQGDSAMYLCASSTYRRGRGEQFFGPGTRLTVL.

This clone has just one count. For the CDR3, the DNA is TGTGCCAGCAGTGTGGACAGGGACCCAAACACCATATATTTT. Its protein product is CASSVDRDPNTIYF. The V gene is TRBV6-1, the J gene TRBJ1-3; 8 bases fit TRBD1. The germline V gene encodes CDR1 MNHNS and CDR2 SASEGT. V shed 4 bases and J 6 bases; nucleotides not matched to a gene: 5. CDR3 length: 14 amino acids.

V gene TRBV6-1 combines with J gene TRBJ2-7; the D gene is possibly TRBD1 (5 bases). This CDR3 is 17 amino acids long. The germline V gene has CDR1 MNHNS and CDR2 SASEGT. Trimming stripped 3 bases from V and 3 bases from J, with 21 bases between. CDR3 nucleotide sequence: TGTGCCAGCAGTGAGCGGTGGTCCAACAGGCACAACTACGAGCAGTACTTC. It translates to CASSERWSNRHNYEQYF.

This sequence joins TRBV5-4 and TRBJ1-2, with D maybe TRBD1 (5 bases). The CDR3 is 12 residues long. The germline gives CDR1 SGHNT, CDR2 YYREEE (reference sequence). V lost 0 bases to trimming and J lost 7 bases, with 7 bases between them. The CDR3 nucleotides read TGTGCCAGCAGCTTGGGGGGCTCTGGCTACACCTTC. Translation gives CASSLGGSGYTF.

This sequence joins TRBV7-9 and TRBJ2-1; 7 bases agree with TRBD2. The CDR3 length is 13 residues. V lost 3 bases and J lost 5; bases outside the gene matches: 1. Looked up from germline, CDR1 is SEHNR and CDR2 is FQNEAQ (reference sequence). The CDR3 protein is CASSFGTNNEQFF. Here the CDR3 DNA reads TGTGCCAGCAGCTTCGGGACTAACAATGAGCAGTTCTTC.

V usage is TRBV4-1 and J usage is TRBJ2-5; 10 nucleotides line up with TRBD1. V shed 1 base and J 5 bases; nucleotides not matched to a gene: 7. CDR3 length: 16 amino acids. Germline lookup yields CDR1 MGHRA and CDR2 YSYEKL. The CDR3 spells CASSQVPGTGAETQYF. The CDR3 DNA sequence: TGCGCCAGCAGCCAAGTCCCCGGGACAGGGGCCGAGACCCAGTACTTC.

The CDR3 loop is CASSWTASLDYNEQFF. The CDR3 DNA reads as TGTGCCAGCAGCTGGACAGCTTCATTGGACTACAATGAGCAGTTCTTC. The genes are TRBV7-9 and TRBJ2-1, with D perhaps TRBD1 (6 bases). Germline assignment: CDR1 SEHNR and CDR2 FQNEAQ (reference sequence). CDR3 length: 16 amino acids. V lost 4 bases and J 3 bases, leaving 16 bases between the germline ends.

This clone has just a few counts. The CDR3 here is CASRKRGEETQYF. The CDR3 DNA reads TGTGCCAGCCGGAAGCGGGGTGAAGAGACCCAGTACTTC. The chain has TRBV6-5 and TRBJ2-5; 7 bases are a match to TRBD2. The CDR3 totals 13 residues. The J segment lost 3 bases and the V segment lost 8 bases, leaving 6 bases of the junction unmatched. Germline values: CDR1 MNHEY, CDR2 SVGAGI.

This CDR3 is CASSLPSGGLTDTQYF. In DNA, the CDR3 is TGTGCCAGCAGCCTACCCTCGGGGGGACTCACAGATACGCAGTATTTT. The chain carries TRBV14 and TRBJ2-3, with 7 bases that match TRBD2. The J segment lost 2 bases and the V segment lost 4 bases, leaving 9 bases of the junction unmatched. CDR1 and CDR2 (germline): SGHDN, FVKESK. The CDR3 loop spans 16 amino acids.

CDR3 DNA: TGTGCCAGCAGCCCTAGGACAAGCCCTAACTATGGCTACACCTTC. Protein product: CASSPRTSPNYGYTF. The chain uses TRBV7-6 and TRBJ1-2; a possible D gene is TRBD1 (5 bases). V lost 5 bases, J lost 0 bases, and 13 bases lay in between. Germline CDR1 is SGHVS and CDR2 is FNYEAQ. This CDR3 contains 15 residues.

This clone is a singleton in its sample. V gene TRBV5-4 combines with J gene TRBJ1-4; maybe TRBD1 (5 bases). The germline V gene encodes CDR1 SGHNT and CDR2 YYREEE (reference sequence). This CDR3 region has 16 residues. V lost 0 bases to trimming and J lost 0 bases, with 9 bases between them. The CDR3 sequence: CASSLGAGATNEKLFF. Here the CDR3 DNA reads TGTGCCAGCAGCTTGGGTGCGGGGGCAACTAATGAAAAACTGTTTTTT.

CDR3 in DNA: TGCAGCGTTGAAGAGCGGAGAGGCTACACCTTC. Its translation is CSVEERRGYTF. This chain links TRBV29-1 with TRBJ1-2; unclear D gene. The CDR3 has 11 amino acids. Trimming removed 0 bases from V and 8 bases from J, with 7 bases in between. CDR1 SQVTM and CDR2 ANQGSEA come from the germline V gene.

CDR3 in amino acids: CASSPRDRAGTEAFF. The CDR3 DNA reads as TGTGCCAGCTCACCACGGGACAGGGCAGGGACTGAAGCTTTCTTT. This rearrangement joins TRBV18 to TRBJ1-1; 9 nucleotides line up with TRBD1. Germline trimming cut 1 base from V and 5 bases from J; bases unmatched to any gene: 5. This CDR3 is 15 amino acids long. Germline V lookup: CDR1 KGHSH, CDR2 LQKENI.

The chain recombines TRBV6-4 with TRBJ2-2; tentative D call: TRBD1 (5 bases). The length of the CDR3 is 13 residues. V shed 6 bases and J shed 4 bases, with 9 bases lying between them. Germline V gene lookup returns CDR1 MRHNA and CDR2 SNTAGT. CDR3 loop: CASSPQGTGELFF. The CDR3 DNA follows: TGTGCCAGCAGCCCCCAGGGCACCGGGGAGCTGTTTTTT.

The V and J genes are TRBV5-5 and TRBJ2-5, with D maybe TRBD1 (5 bases). The V gene lost 0 bases and the J gene lost 4 bases, with 13 bases spanning the gap. CDR1 is SGHKS and CDR2 is YYEKEE in the germline V gene (reference sequence). The CDR3 has 15 amino acids. CDR3 protein: CASSLGGEARETQYF. CDR3 sequence (DNA): TGTGCCAGCAGCTTGGGGGGCGAGGCACGAGAGACCCAGTACTTC.

The chain is built from TRBV5-5 and TRBJ1-1, with a weak D call TRBD1 (5 bases). The CDR3 runs to 16 residues. Per the germline V gene, CDR1 is SGHKS and CDR2 is YYEKEE (reference sequence). V dropped 1 base and J dropped 0 bases, with 13 bases sitting between them. The CDR3 DNA sequence: TGTGCCAGCAGCTTGTCTGGGGCGGGGATGAACACTGAAGCTTTCTTT. As protein: CASSLSGAGMNTEAFF.

V usage is TRBV27 and J usage is TRBJ1-5, with D perhaps TRBD1 (6 bases). Trimming stripped 3 bases from V and 6 bases from J, with 12 bases between. The CDR3 loop spans 14 amino acids. Germline CDR1 reads MNHEY; CDR2 reads SMNVEV (reference sequence). CDR3 protein: CASSFSGGSQPQHF. CDR3 DNA: TGTGCCAGCAGTTTTAGCGGGGGCAGTCAGCCCCAGCATTTT.